This entry lists 24 T cell receptor beta chains sequenced from one sample in a study of blood T cell repertoires in COVID-19. The table came from immunoSEQ multiplex PCR; TCRdb's copy has only in-frame clones and leaves some out. This sample has 75,000 to 90,000 clones, with around nine tenths found just once. The sample was peripheral blood. All receptors come from a human donor in a cohort sampled during active COVID-19.

The rearrangement uses TRBV5-1 and TRBJ1-2; a weak D match, TRBD1 (5 bases). This CDR3 has 14 amino acids. Germline V CDR1 and CDR2: SGHRS, YFSETQ. V lost 0 bases and J lost 5, with 11 bases in between. As DNA, the CDR3 is TGCGCCAGCAGCTTGGGACAGACCTTTTATGGCTACACCTTC. Residues: CASSLGQTFYGYTF.

The rearrangement uses TRBV4-2 and TRBJ1-2; 11 bases are shared with TRBD1. Germline values: CDR1 LGHNA, CDR2 YNFKEQ. The CDR3 spans 16 residues. The V segment lost 4 bases and the J segment 5 bases; nucleotides outside the gene matches: 9. For the CDR3, the DNA is TGTGCCAGCAGCCTAGACTCCGGGACAGGGGGGTATGGCTACACCTTC. It translates to CASSLDSGTGGYGYTF.

V is TRBV11-3 and J is TRBJ2-1; tentatively, D is TRBD2 (6 bases). Germline assignment: CDR1 SGHNT and CDR2 YENEEA. The V and J ends lost 5 bases and 8 bases respectively, with 13 bases between them. This CDR3 contains 13 residues. CDR3 DNA: TGTGCCAGCAGCCTTGGCGGGGTCTATGAGCAGTTCTTC. Protein sequence: CASSLGGVYEQFF.

The chain joins TRBV5-6 to TRBJ1-4; 10 bases line up with TRBD1. CDR3 length equals 15 residues. Germline CDR1 SGHDT, CDR2 YYEEEE. V was clipped by 3 bases and J by 5 bases; unmatched bases: 4. This chain's CDR3 is CASSSRTGGNEKLFF. In nucleotides, the CDR3 is TGTGCCAGCAGCTCGAGGACAGGGGGAAATGAAAAACTGTTTTTT.

The V gene is TRBV5-1, the J gene TRBJ1-4; D gene unclear. Germline-derived CDR1 and CDR2 are SGHRS and YFSETQ. This CDR3 is built from 16 residues. The V and J ends lost 0 bases and 8 bases respectively, with 17 bases between them. The CDR3 spells CASSLAGGLGREKLFF. The CDR3 coding sequence is TGCGCCAGCAGCTTGGCCGGTGGGCTGGGTCGGGAAAAACTGTTTTTT.

V is TRBV19 and J is TRBJ2-2; D not resolved. This CDR3 comprises 10 residues. V lost 5 bases, J lost 7 bases, and 2 bases lay in between. Germline CDR1 LNHDA, CDR2 SQIVND (reference sequence). The CDR3 coding sequence is TGTGCCAGTAGTCGCGGGGAGCTGTTTTTT. Protein: CASSRGELFF.

The rearrangement joins TRBV7-2 to TRBJ2-4, with unresolved D. Trimming cost V 2 bases and J 0 bases, with 11 bases left between them. Germline CDR1 SGHTA, CDR2 FQGNSA. The CDR3 length is 16 residues. CDR3 coding DNA: TGTGCCAGCAGCTTACCCCCAAGCTTAGCCAAAAACATTCAGTACTTC. This gives the protein CASSLPPSLAKNIQYF.

This clone was seen just once. Here the CDR3 reads CASSLLSGGTYEQYF. The CDR3, as DNA: TGCGCCAGCAGCTTACTCAGCGGGGGCACCTACGAGCAGTACTTC. J is TRBJ2-7 and V is TRBV5-1; 8 bases map to TRBD2. The CDR3 totals 15 residues. CDR1 and CDR2 (germline): SGHRS, YFSETQ. V dropped 2 bases and J dropped 2; count of bases not matched to a gene: 6. Supplemented by reference TRBV5-1 and TRBJ2-7, the full variable domain reads KAGVTQTPRYLIKTRGQQVTLSCSPISGHRSVSWYQQTPGQGLQFLFEYFSETQRNKGNFPGRFSGRQFSNSRSEMNVSTLELGDSALYLCASSLLSGGTYEQYFGPGTRLTVT.

Written as DNA, the CDR3 is TGTGCCAGCGGGGGACAAGCGTATGGCTACACCTTC. The encoded protein is CASGGQAYGYTF. The chain is built from TRBV2 and TRBJ1-2; tentative D call: TRBD1 (6 bases). The V end lost 8 bases, the J end lost 5 bases, and 12 bases lay between the germline ends. The CDR3 sequence is 12 residues long. CDR1 and CDR2 from the germline V gene are SNHLY and FYNNEI.

The chain employs TRBV29-1 and TRBJ1-1, with 9 bases lining up with TRBD1. Germline trimming cut 4 bases from V and 6 bases from J; bases unmatched to any gene: 6. This CDR3 region has 13 residues. Germline-derived CDR1 and CDR2 are SQVTM and ANQGSEA. CDR3 sequence: CSVGGQGLSEAFF. The CDR3 coding sequence is TGCAGCGTTGGCGGACAGGGGTTATCTGAAGCTTTCTTT. The variable domain in full, completed from reference TRBV29-1 and TRBJ1-1, reads SAVISQKPSRDICQRGTSLTIQCQVDSQVTMMFWYRQQPGQSLTLIATANQGSEATYESGFVIDKFPISRPNLTFSTLTVSNMSPEDSSIYLCSVGGQGLSEAFFGQGTRLTVV.

This chain connects TRBV5-1 to TRBJ1-2; D is uncertain. Germline-derived CDR1 and CDR2 are SGHRS and YFSETQ. There are 17 residues in the CDR3. Trimming removed 4 bases at V and 4 bases at J, with 23 bases between. CDR3 nucleotides: TGCGCCAGCAGCCCCGGACTCCTCGGCAATTCCCCCTATGGCTACACCTTC. Residues: CASSPGLLGNSPYGYTF.

The chain is built from TRBV12-3 or TRBV12-4 and TRBJ2-3, with a possible D match to TRBD1 (6 bases). This CDR3 spans 13 amino acids. V was trimmed by 4 bases and J by 3 bases, leaving 8 bases between them. CDR3 nucleotide sequence: TGTGCCAGCAGTTCCACAGGGACAGATACGCAGTATTTT. Encoded protein: CASSSTGTDTQYF.

The chain uses TRBV7-2 and TRBJ2-1, with a weak D call TRBD1 (5 bases). Trimming took off 2 bases at V and 0 bases at J, with 14 bases between the two ends. The CDR3 is made up of 17 amino acids. Germline lookup yields CDR1 SGHTA and CDR2 FQGNSA. The CDR3 DNA follows: TGTGCCAGCAGCTTATCTGGGGCTAGACCCTCCTACAATGAGCAGTTCTTC. Protein product: CASSLSGARPSYNEQFF.

This sequence joins TRBV5-4 and TRBJ2-5; 11 nucleotides match TRBD2. There are 15 residues in the CDR3. V shed 4 bases and J 3 bases; nucleotides not matched to a gene: 5. Germline assignment: CDR1 SGHNT and CDR2 YYREEE (reference sequence). The CDR3 reads CASSPASGGKETQYF. As DNA, the CDR3 is TGTGCCAGCAGCCCGGCTAGCGGGGGGAAAGAGACCCAGTACTTC.

The V and J genes are TRBV6-1 and TRBJ2-5, with TRBD2 identical over 11 bases. The CDR3 extends over 17 amino acids. Germline assignment: CDR1 MNHNS and CDR2 SASEGT. With 2 bases clipped from V and 5 bases from J, the junction kept 10 bases outside the gene matches. The chain's CDR3 is CASSEYLAGGIGETQYF. The CDR3 bases are TGTGCCAGCAGTGAATACCTAGCGGGGGGCATAGGGGAGACCCAGTACTTC.

V gene TRBV6-2 or TRBV6-3 combines with J gene TRBJ2-7; D gene unclear. This CDR3 has 16 amino acids. Per the germline V gene, CDR1 is MNHEY and CDR2 is SVGEGT. Trimming removed 4 bases at V and 2 bases at J, with 18 bases between. The CDR3 DNA is TGTGCCAGCAGTTCCCCGTCCGGCGGAAACACCTACGAGCAGTACTTC. Protein: CASSSPSGGNTYEQYF.

The chain combines TRBV6-5 with TRBJ1-1; no clear D gene. Germline V CDR1 and CDR2: MNHEY, SVGAGI. CDR3 length: 11 residues. Trimming shortened V by 10 bases and J by 0 bases, and 6 bases separated the two germline ends. The CDR3 DNA is TGTGCCACAACGGTGAACACTGAAGCTTTCTTT. This translates into CATTVNTEAFF.

This clone was found a few times. This chain connects TRBV5-8 to TRBJ2-5, with D possibly matching TRBD2 (5 bases). This CDR3 is 16 amino acids long. With 4 bases removed from V and 3 bases from J, the gap between germline ends came to 19 bases. CDR1 and CDR2 from the germline V gene are SGHTS and YDEGEE. Here the CDR3 reads CASSGGRVRVKETQYF. CDR3 nucleotide sequence: TGTGCCAGCAGCGGCGGGCGCGTGCGGGTAAAAGAGACCCAGTACTTC. Full variable domain (remainder filled in from reference TRBV5-8 and TRBJ2-5): EAGVTQSPTHLIKTRGQQATLRCSPISGHTSVYWYQQALGLGLQFLLWYDEGEERNRGNFPPRFSGRQFPNYSSELNVNALELEDSALYLCASSGGRVRVKETQYFGPGTRLLVL.

V is TRBV12-3 or TRBV12-4 and J is TRBJ1-5, with D unclear. The V gene lost 3 bases and the J gene lost 6 bases, with 9 bases spanning the gap. The CDR3 runs 13 residues. This CDR3 reads CASSLGRVQPQHF. The CDR3 bases are TGTGCCAGCAGTTTGGGGAGGGTTCAGCCCCAGCATTTT.

This sequence joins TRBV18 and TRBJ2-5; 9 bases are a match to TRBD2. V gave up 5 bases and J gave up 2 bases; unmatched junction bases: 9. This CDR3 region has 16 residues. CDR1 and CDR2 (germline): KGHSH, LQKENI. The CDR3 loop is CASSLNLAGEQETQYF. DNA of the CDR3: TGTGCCAGCTCATTAAACTTAGCGGGGGAGCAAGAGACCCAGTACTTC.

This clone was found once. V is TRBV27 and J is TRBJ2-1; weak D call: TRBD2 (6 bases). Deletions cut 4 bases from V and 8 bases from J, with 18 bases between. This CDR3 is built from 15 residues. The germline gives CDR1 MNHEY, CDR2 SMNVEV (reference sequence). The chain's CDR3 is CASSSPGVLAYEQFF. As DNA, the CDR3 is TGTGCCAGCAGTTCCCCGGGGGTCCTAGCCTATGAGCAGTTCTTC.

J is TRBJ2-7 and V is TRBV5-4, with TRBD1 identical over 8 bases. The CDR3 length is 15 residues. Trimming at V came to 4 bases and at J to 3 bases, leaving 9 bases not matched to a gene. CDR1 is SGHNT, CDR2 YYREEE, per germline (reference sequence). The CDR3 protein is CASSIGQGYLYEQYF. DNA for the CDR3: TGTGCCAGCAGCATCGGACAGGGCTACCTCTACGAGCAGTACTTC.

The chain uses TRBV11-3 and TRBJ1-1; perhaps TRBD1 as D (6 bases). The CDR3 is made up of 15 amino acids. The germline V and J ends were trimmed by 2 bases and 1 base, with 11 bases remaining between them. Germline CDR1 SGHNT, CDR2 YENEEA. The CDR3 bases are TGTGCCAGCAGCTTATCAGGGGATGGGAACACTGAAGCTTTCTTT. Its protein product is CASSLSGDGNTEAFF. The full variable domain, rest sourced from reference TRBV11-3 and TRBJ1-1, is EAGVVQSPRYKIIEKKQPVAFWCNPISGHNTLYWYLQNLGQGPELLIRYENEEAVDDSQLPKDRFSAERLKGVDSTLKIQPAELGDSAVYLCASSLSGDGNTEAFFGQGTRLTVV.

The V gene is TRBV7-6, the J gene TRBJ1-4; D perhaps matches TRBD1 (6 bases). The germline V gene encodes CDR1 SGHVS and CDR2 FNYEAQ. V lost 4 bases, J lost 6 bases, and 9 bases lay in between. CDR3 length: 13 amino acids. CDR3 protein: CASSSGQYEKLFF. In DNA, the CDR3 is TGTGCCAGCAGCTCGGGACAATATGAAAAACTGTTTTTT.